This entry features one T cell receptor (beta chain) sequence. Its antigen is not identified. This entry comes from a study of cytomegalovirus exposure and HLA in healthy donors. Study conclusions and caveats: Links to common viral pathogens appeared, in a later analysis, for several of the most significant clusters.

Both 60 Vbeta primers and 13 Jbeta primers went into the PCR. Using immunoSEQ multiplex PCR, the repertoire was profiled, and TCRdb retains in-frame clones only, with some absent. This sample carries more than 90,000 clones, around 75% of them seen once, and the ten largest clones take roughly 0.87%. With 0 bases removed from V and 6 bases from J, the gap between germline ends came to 10 bases. The germline V gene has CDR1 SGHTS and CDR2 YDEGEE. CDR3 length: 14 amino acids. The sample comprised PBMCs. This TCR was sampled from a woman between 25 and 40 years old in good health and CMV-seronegative. The chain has TRBV5-8 and TRBJ2-4; D is perhaps TRBD1 (6 bases). The CDR3 spells CASSLDVQGNIQYF. The DNA for the CDR3 is TGTGCCAGCAGCTTGGACGTACAGGGAAACATTCAGTACTTC. The full variable domain, in which reference TRBV5-8 and TRBJ2-4 provide the parts outside the CDR3, is EAGVTQSPTHLIKTRGQQATLRCSPISGHTSVYWYQQALGLGLQFLLWYDEGEERNRGNFPPRFSGRQFPNYSSELNVNALELEDSALYLCASSLDVQGNIQYFGAGTRLSVL.